This T cell receptor (beta chain) came from a study of CD8+CD57+ T cells in acquired aplastic anemia. Study as a whole: Isolated CD4+ and CD8+ cells, once sorted, yielded DNA averaging about 3.4 ug. Whole-study findings and limits: Fewer than 35 CD8+ CDR3 sequences occurred in both the patients and the controls.

A note on this clonotype: What it binds is unknown.

Selection for sequencing was limited to patients who had shown CD8+CD57+ cell expansion by flow cytometry. All participating patients were living with severe acquired aplastic anemia. Patients were treatment-naive when blood was sampled. Germline lookup yields CDR1 MGHDK and CDR2 SYGVNS. This CDR3 spans 15 amino acids. J was trimmed by 0 bases and V by 5 bases; bases with no gene match: 1. Researchers used genomic DNA as the template to profile TCR beta VDJ and CDR3. TCRdb recomputed calls from the reads with MiXCR, one row per CDR3 protein. The sample contains around 180,000 distinct CDR3 sequences, less than 60% of which appear only once.

The TCR was taken from a human donor with aplastic anemia. Sequenced sample: sorted CD4+, CD8+, or CD8+CD57+ T cells (not recorded which) from PBMCs. J is TRBJ2-6 and V is TRBV25-1, with 7 bases that match TRBD2. CDR3 bases: TGTGCCAGCAGTCAGCGGGGCTCTGGGGCCAACGTCCTGACTTTC. Encoded protein: CASSQRGSGANVLTF.